This entry lists 27 T cell receptor beta chains sequenced from one sample in a study of blood T cell repertoires in COVID-19. Assay: immunoSEQ multiplex PCR; the TCRdb copy retains only in-frame clones and omits some. The sample contains some 300,000 clones, 70% to 90% of which appear only once. What was sequenced was PBMCs or T cells enriched from blood (not recorded which). These receptors came from a man aged 25 to 40 who had recovered from COVID-19.

CDR3 residues: CASSYGTGSPGYTF. CDR3 nucleotide sequence: TGTGCCAGCAGTTATGGGACAGGGTCGCCCGGCTACACCTTC. The genes are TRBV6-5 and TRBJ1-2; the match to TRBD1 covers 9 bases. Germline V gives CDR1 MNHEY, CDR2 SVGAGI. This CDR3 has 14 amino acids. V lost 3 bases to trimming and J lost 8 bases; unmatched junction nucleotides: 7.

The V call is TRBV14, the J call TRBJ2-5; possibly TRBD2 for D (5 bases). The V end was cut by 0 bases, the J end by 1 base, with 15 bases between. The CDR3 loop spans 17 amino acids. The germline CDR1 and CDR2 sequences are SGHDN and FVKESK. CDR3 residues: CASSQEPWRTVQETQYF. DNA of the CDR3: TGTGCCAGCAGCCAAGAGCCCTGGCGGACTGTCCAAGAGACCCAGTACTTC.

This clone was found once. The V and J genes are TRBV30 and TRBJ2-7; TRBD2 matches 8 bases. The V gene end was trimmed by 3 bases and the J gene end by 5 bases; junction bases not matched to a gene: 9. This CDR3 spans 14 amino acids. In germline, CDR1 is GTSNPN, CDR2 SVGIG (reference sequence). The CDR3 DNA sequence: TGTGCCTGGAGCCAGGGATCGGGAGGGGACGAGCAGTACTTC. Its translation: CAWSQGSGGDEQYF.

The chain has TRBV7-9 and TRBJ2-7, with 11 bases identical to TRBD1. Germline V gene data show CDR1 as SEHNR and CDR2 as FQNEAQ (reference sequence). Trimming removed 5 bases from V and 7 bases from J; junction bases left unmatched: 7. The CDR3 is 14 residues long. This CDR3 reads CASSPGQGAQEQYF. DNA of the CDR3: TGTGCCAGCAGCCCAGGACAGGGGGCGCAGGAGCAGTACTTC.

The J gene is TRBJ2-7, the V gene TRBV18; unclear D gene. CDR1 KGHSH and CDR2 LQKENI come from the germline V gene. The CDR3 length is 14 residues. Trimming pared 0 bases from V and 2 bases from J, leaving 8 bases between. CDR3 coding DNA: TGTGCCAGCTCACCACCTTCCTATACCTACGAGCAGTACTTC. It encodes CASSPPSYTYEQYF.

V usage is TRBV27 and J usage is TRBJ2-1; 9 nucleotides agree with TRBD2. Looked up from germline, CDR1 is MNHEY and CDR2 is SMNVEV (reference sequence). J gave up 13 bases and V 7 bases, and 5 bases lay outside the gene matches. The CDR3 has 11 residues. CDR3 region: CASTAGLAQFF. As DNA, the CDR3 is TGTGCCAGCACTGCGGGACTAGCTCAGTTCTTC.

The chain uses TRBV11-2 and TRBJ1-5; 8 bases are a match to TRBD1. CDR3 length: 17 residues. V trimming: 5 bases; J trimming: 6 bases; junction bases outside the gene matches: 15. The germline CDR1 and CDR2 sequences are SGHAT and FQNNGV. Written as DNA, the CDR3 is TGTGCCAGCAGCCCAGCCGGGACAGGTCGAGTTGGTCAGCCCCAGCATTTT. Amino acid sequence: CASSPAGTGRVGQPQHF.

This chain links TRBV25-1 with TRBJ2-2, with 8 bases aligning to TRBD2. Looked up from germline, CDR1 is MGHDK and CDR2 is SYGVNS. V lost 5 bases, J lost 4 bases, and 6 bases stayed unmatched. The length of the CDR3 is 15 residues. The CDR3 region has the DNA TGTGCCAGCAGTTCAGCGGGAGCGGGCACCGGGGAGCTGTTTTTT. It is translated as CASSSAGAGTGELFF.

The chain has TRBV11-2 and TRBJ1-2; D uncertain. The CDR3 contains 12 residues. Deletions cut 1 base from V and 8 bases from J, with 8 bases between. Germline loops: CDR1 SGHAT, CDR2 FQNNGV. The CDR3 sequence is CASSLGGSGYTF. In DNA, the CDR3 is TGTGCCAGCAGCTTAGGAGGGAGCGGCTACACCTTC.

The CDR3 sequence is CSVVLWYSNTEAFF. CDR3 coding DNA: TGCAGCGTTGTTTTATGGTACTCTAACACTGAAGCTTTCTTT. The V call is TRBV29-1, the J call TRBJ1-1; D remains unclear. The V end lost 4 bases, the J end lost 2 bases, and 14 bases lay between the germline ends. The CDR3 contains 14 residues. Per the germline V gene, CDR1 is SQVTM and CDR2 is ANQGSEA.

This chain links TRBV4-1 with TRBJ1-1; D is ambiguous. This CDR3 comprises 15 residues. Germline V lookup: CDR1 MGHRA, CDR2 YSYEKL. Trimming removed 0 bases from V and 5 bases from J, with 13 bases in between. CDR3 nucleotide sequence: TGCGCCAGCAGCCAAGATCGAGCGGGGAGGACTGAAGCTTTCTTT. Amino acid sequence: CASSQDRAGRTEAFF.

The chain recombines TRBV11-3 with TRBJ2-1; TRBD2 might be the D (7 bases). Looked up from germline, CDR1 is SGHNT and CDR2 is YENEEA. V dropped 5 bases and J dropped 10 bases, with 21 bases sitting between them. The CDR3 has 15 amino acids. In nucleotides, the CDR3 is TGTGCCAGCAGCGCAGAGGGGGAGGGCCACGGGGAGCAGTTCTTC. Amino acids: CASSAEGEGHGEQFF.

The chain links TRBV30 to TRBJ2-5; D might be TRBD1 (5 bases). This CDR3 is 14 amino acids long. Trimming cost V 0 bases and J 2 bases, with 10 bases left between them. Germline V gene lookup returns CDR1 GTSNPN and CDR2 SVGIG (reference sequence). The chain's CDR3 is CAWSVGVDQETQYF. CDR3 DNA: TGTGCCTGGAGTGTAGGGGTGGATCAAGAGACCCAGTACTTC.

The gene calls are TRBV12-3 or TRBV12-4 and TRBJ2-7; a weak D match, TRBD1 (5 bases). The CDR3 has 12 amino acids. The V gene lost 6 bases and the J gene lost 5 bases, with 11 bases spanning the gap. CDR3 DNA: TGTGCCAGCAGCGCCAGGGCCAACGAGCAGTACTTC. Encoded protein: CASSARANEQYF.

The rearrangement joins TRBV3-1 (or the pseudogene TRBV3-2) to TRBJ2-5, with D possibly TRBD2 on 6 matching bases. Trimming left V 4 bases short and J 10 bases short, with 10 bases between. The germline V gene encodes CDR1 LGHDT and CDR2 YNNKEL (reference sequence). The CDR3 contains 11 residues. The CDR3 nucleotides read TGTGCCAGCAGCCTGCGGGACGACCAGTACTTC. This sequence encodes CASSLRDDQYF.

The V call is TRBV4-1, the J call TRBJ2-5, with a possible D match to TRBD2 (5 bases). The CDR3 is 15 amino acids. Trimming took 4 bases from V and 1 from J, leaving 13 bases between them. Germline CDR1 MGHRA, CDR2 YSYEKL. The CDR3 DNA reads as TGCGCCAGCAGCCGCTTCGAGGGTTCCCAAGAGACCCAGTACTTC. Translation: CASSRFEGSQETQYF.

The J gene is TRBJ1-1, the V gene TRBV2, with D possibly TRBD1 on 5 matching bases. Trimming cost V 1 base and J 4 bases, with 13 bases left between them. Germline CDR1 reads SNHLY; CDR2 reads FYNNEI. The CDR3 runs 15 residues. CDR3 in amino acids: CASSEGPQGLTEAFF. CDR3 sequence (DNA): TGTGCCAGCAGTGAAGGCCCCCAGGGTCTCACTGAAGCTTTCTTT.

CDR3 in DNA: TGTGCCAGCAGTCCAACTAGCGGGGGGGCCGGGGAGCTGTTTTTT. Protein sequence: CASSPTSGGAGELFF. The chain uses TRBV27 and TRBJ2-2, with 13 positions matching TRBD2. CDR3 length equals 15 residues. With 5 bases clipped from V and 6 bases from J, the junction kept 3 bases outside the gene matches. CDR1 is MNHEY and CDR2 is SMNVEV in the germline V gene (reference sequence).

The CDR3 bases are TGCGCCAGCAGCTTGTCCCAAAGGAGCTCCTACAATGAGCAGTTCTTC. Amino acid sequence: CASSLSQRSSYNEQFF. This sequence joins TRBV5-1 and TRBJ2-1, with D unclear. The germline gives CDR1 SGHRS, CDR2 YFSETQ. Trimming took off 1 base at V and 0 bases at J, with 11 bases between the two ends. This CDR3 spans 16 amino acids.

This chain connects TRBV2 to TRBJ1-1, with D possibly being TRBD1 (6 bases). The CDR3 extends over 13 amino acids. The V end was cut by 7 bases, the J end by 2 bases, with 11 bases between. Looked up from germline, CDR1 is SNHLY and CDR2 is FYNNEI. The CDR3 DNA reads TGTGCCAGCAACCCACAGGGTAACACTGAAGCTTTCTTT. This encodes CASNPQGNTEAFF.

This clone has just a few counts. The gene calls are TRBV19 and TRBJ1-3; perhaps TRBD1 as D (6 bases). Trimming left V 3 bases short and J 4 bases short, with 10 bases between. The CDR3 spans 14 residues. Per germline, CDR1 LNHDA and CDR2 SQIVND (reference sequence). In DNA form, the CDR3 reads TGTGCCAGTAGTATTCGGGACAAAGGAAACACCATATATTTT. Translation gives CASSIRDKGNTIYF. Filled out from reference TRBV19 and TRBJ1-3, the complete variable domain reads DGGITQSPKYLFRKEGQNVTLSCEQNLNHDAMYWYRQDPGQGLRLIYYSQIVNDFQKGDIAEGYSVSREKKESFPLTVTSAQKNPTAFYLCASSIRDKGNTIYFGEGSWLTVV.

The chain uses TRBV19 and TRBJ1-5; weak D call: TRBD1 (5 bases). The V end lost 5 bases, the J end lost 4 bases, and 15 bases lay between the germline ends. There are 15 residues in the CDR3. Germline assignment: CDR1 LNHDA and CDR2 SQIVND (reference sequence). The CDR3 DNA reads as TGTGCCAGTAGTGCCGACAGCTTCGGGAATCAGCCCCAGCATTTT. It translates to CASSADSFGNQPQHF. Based on the CDR3 plus reference TRBV19 and TRBJ1-5, the full variable domain is DGGITQSPKYLFRKEGQNVTLSCEQNLNHDAMYWYRQDPGQGLRLIYYSQIVNDFQKGDIAEGYSVSREKKESFPLTVTSAQKNPTAFYLCASSADSFGNQPQHFGDGTRLSIL.

This chain uses TRBV30 with TRBJ1-1, with D possibly being TRBD1 (5 bases). The CDR3 runs to 12 residues. The germline V gene encodes CDR1 GTSNPN and CDR2 SVGIG (reference sequence). The V and J ends lost 4 bases and 5 bases respectively, with 11 bases between them. The CDR3 DNA reads as TGTGCCTGGACCGACGGGGGTACTGAAGCTTTCTTT. Encoded protein: CAWTDGGTEAFF.

The chain has TRBV15 and TRBJ1-2, with 10 bases matching TRBD1. V shed 0 bases and J 2 bases; nucleotides not matched to a gene: 3. Germline assignment: CDR1 LNHNV and CDR2 YYDKDF (reference sequence). This CDR3 comprises 16 residues. The CDR3 protein is CATSREGGQGNYGYTF. The CDR3 bases are TGTGCCACCAGCAGAGAGGGGGGACAGGGGAACTATGGCTACACCTTC.

The CDR3: CASSPRGDKTGNTIYF. The CDR3 DNA follows: TGTGCCAGCTCACCGCGCGGGGATAAAACTGGAAACACCATATATTTT. The chain couples TRBV18 to TRBJ1-3; D call uncertain. The germline V gene encodes CDR1 KGHSH and CDR2 LQKENI. V lost 3 bases to trimming and J lost 2 bases, with 14 bases between them. The CDR3 totals 16 residues.

The chain links TRBV5-8 to TRBJ1-2, with a tentative D call TRBD1 (6 bases). This CDR3 is built from 16 residues. From germline, CDR1 is SGHTS and CDR2 YDEGEE. V lost 0 bases and J 4 bases, leaving 16 bases between the germline ends. The CDR3 is CASSLESTGSGYGYTF. The CDR3 nucleotides are TGTGCCAGCAGCTTGGAAAGTACAGGGAGCGGCTATGGCTACACCTTC.

The chain employs TRBV28 and TRBJ1-2, with TRBD1 identical over 9 bases. Trimming at V came to 3 bases and at J to 12 bases, leaving 8 bases not matched to a gene. The CDR3 has 13 amino acids. The germline CDR1 and CDR2 sequences are MDHEN and SYDVKM. CDR3 DNA sequence: TGTGCCAGCAGTTTGGGGCGACAGGGGGTGAACACCTTC. It is translated as CASSLGRQGVNTF.